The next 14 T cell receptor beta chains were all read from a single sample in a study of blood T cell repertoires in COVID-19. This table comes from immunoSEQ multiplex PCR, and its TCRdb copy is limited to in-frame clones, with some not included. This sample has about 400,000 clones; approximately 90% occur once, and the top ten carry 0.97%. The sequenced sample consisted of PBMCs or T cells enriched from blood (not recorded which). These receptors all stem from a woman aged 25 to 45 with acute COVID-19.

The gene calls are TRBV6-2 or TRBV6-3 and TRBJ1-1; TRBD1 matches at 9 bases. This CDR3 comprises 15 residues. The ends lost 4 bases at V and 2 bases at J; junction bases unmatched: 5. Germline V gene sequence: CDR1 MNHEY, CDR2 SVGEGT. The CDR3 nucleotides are TGTGCCAGCAGTTCAAACAGGGGGCGAAACACTGAAGCTTTCTTT. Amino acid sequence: CASSSNRGRNTEAFF.

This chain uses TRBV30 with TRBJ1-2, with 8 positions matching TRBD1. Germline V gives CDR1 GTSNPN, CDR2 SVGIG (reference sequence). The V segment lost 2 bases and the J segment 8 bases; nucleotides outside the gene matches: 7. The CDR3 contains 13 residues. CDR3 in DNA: TGTGCCTGGAGTTCCGGACAGGGCCGAGGCTACACCTTC. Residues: CAWSSGQGRGYTF.

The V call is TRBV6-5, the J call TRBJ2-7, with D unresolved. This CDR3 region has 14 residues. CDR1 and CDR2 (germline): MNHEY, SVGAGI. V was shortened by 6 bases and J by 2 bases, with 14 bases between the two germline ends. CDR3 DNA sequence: TGTGCCAGCAGCCCAACGACTGAAACCTACGAGCAGTACTTC. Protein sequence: CASSPTTETYEQYF.

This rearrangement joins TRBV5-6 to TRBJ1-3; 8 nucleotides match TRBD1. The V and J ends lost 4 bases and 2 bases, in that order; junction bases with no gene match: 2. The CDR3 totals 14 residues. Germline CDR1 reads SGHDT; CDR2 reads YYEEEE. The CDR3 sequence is CASSATGAGNTIYF. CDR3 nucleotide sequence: TGTGCCAGCAGCGCGACAGGGGCTGGAAACACCATATATTTT.

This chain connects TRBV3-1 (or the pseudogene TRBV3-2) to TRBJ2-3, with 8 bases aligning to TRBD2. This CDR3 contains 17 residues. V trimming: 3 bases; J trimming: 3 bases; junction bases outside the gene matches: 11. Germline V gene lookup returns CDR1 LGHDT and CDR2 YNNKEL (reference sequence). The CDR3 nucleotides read TGTGCCAGCAGCCACCCCCCCGGGGGGGCCTATACAGATACGCAGTATTTT. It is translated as CASSHPPGGAYTDTQYF.

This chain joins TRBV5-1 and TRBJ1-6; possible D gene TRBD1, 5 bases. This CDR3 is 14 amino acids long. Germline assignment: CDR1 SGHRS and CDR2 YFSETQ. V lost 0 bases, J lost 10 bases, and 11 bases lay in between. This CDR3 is CASSLGRGQSPLHF. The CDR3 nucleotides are TGCGCCAGCAGCTTGGGTAGGGGCCAATCACCCCTCCACTTT.

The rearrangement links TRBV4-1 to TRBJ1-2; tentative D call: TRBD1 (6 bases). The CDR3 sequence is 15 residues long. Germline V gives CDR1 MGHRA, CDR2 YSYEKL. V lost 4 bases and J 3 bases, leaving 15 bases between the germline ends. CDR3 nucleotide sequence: TGCGCCAGCAGCCTCGACAGGACCTCCTACTATGGCTACACCTTC. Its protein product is CASSLDRTSYYGYTF.

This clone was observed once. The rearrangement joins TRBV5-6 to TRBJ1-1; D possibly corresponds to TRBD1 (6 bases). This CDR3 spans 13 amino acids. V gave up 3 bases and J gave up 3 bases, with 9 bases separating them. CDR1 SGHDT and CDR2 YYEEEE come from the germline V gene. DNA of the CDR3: TGTGCCAGCAGCTCAGGGGTCGACACTGAAGCTTTCTTT. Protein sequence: CASSSGVDTEAFF.

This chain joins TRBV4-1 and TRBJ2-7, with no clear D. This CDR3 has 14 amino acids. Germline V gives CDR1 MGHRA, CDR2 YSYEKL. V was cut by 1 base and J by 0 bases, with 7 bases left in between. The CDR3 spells CASSQGHSSYEQYF. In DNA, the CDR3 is TGCGCCAGCAGCCAAGGACACTCCTCCTACGAGCAGTACTTC.

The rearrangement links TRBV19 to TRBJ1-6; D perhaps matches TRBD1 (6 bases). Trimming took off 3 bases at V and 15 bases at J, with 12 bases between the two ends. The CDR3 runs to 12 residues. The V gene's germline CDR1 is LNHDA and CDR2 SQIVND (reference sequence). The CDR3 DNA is TGTGCCAGTAGTATCGCTCGGGACATCCTCCACTTT. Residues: CASSIARDILHF.

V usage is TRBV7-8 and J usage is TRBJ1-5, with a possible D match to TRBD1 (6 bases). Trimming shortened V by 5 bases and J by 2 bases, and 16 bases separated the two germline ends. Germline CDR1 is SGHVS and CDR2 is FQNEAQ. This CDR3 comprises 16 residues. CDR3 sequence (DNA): TGTGCCAGCAGCCCTCTCGGGGGGCGAGGCAATCAGCCCCAGCATTTT. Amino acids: CASSPLGGRGNQPQHF.

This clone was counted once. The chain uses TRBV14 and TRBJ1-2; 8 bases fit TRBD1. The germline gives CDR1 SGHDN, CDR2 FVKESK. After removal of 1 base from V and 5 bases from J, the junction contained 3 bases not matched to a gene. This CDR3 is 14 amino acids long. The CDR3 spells CASSQGQGTYGYTF. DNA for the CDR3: TGTGCCAGCAGCCAAGGACAGGGGACATATGGCTACACCTTC.

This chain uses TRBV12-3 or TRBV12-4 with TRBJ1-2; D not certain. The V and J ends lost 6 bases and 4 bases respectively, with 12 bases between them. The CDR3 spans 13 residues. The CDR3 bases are TGTGCCAGCAGCCCAGATCTCCTCTATGGCTACACCTTC. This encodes CASSPDLLYGYTF.

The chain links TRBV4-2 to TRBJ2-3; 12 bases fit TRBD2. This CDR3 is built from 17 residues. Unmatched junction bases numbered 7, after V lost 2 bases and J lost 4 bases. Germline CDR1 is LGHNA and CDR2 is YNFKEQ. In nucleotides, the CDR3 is TGTGCCAGCAGCCAACTAGCGGGGGGGGTCTCGGCAGATACGCAGTATTTT. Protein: CASSQLAGGVSADTQYF.